This is a list of T cell receptor beta chains from one sample in a study of CD8+ T cells in alopecia areata. Data came from immunoSEQ multiplex PCR; TCRdb stores just in-frame clones and leaves some out. The sample consists of under 250,000 clones, 56% of them appearing once. The sample consisted of CD8+ T cells sorted from blood. All receptors come from a human donor in good health. The CDR3 runs from the conserved cysteine through the conserved F or W. The order of the fields is D gene, clone size, V gene, J gene, CDR3 DNA, CDR3 protein. D genes are given only for firm matches. The size entry is marked missing in some rows and otherwise reads once, few, many or a size class.

TRBD1	few	TRBV6-5	TRBJ2-1	TGTGCCAGCAGTATCGACAGGGTATTAATCAATGAGCAGTTCTTC	CASSIDRVLINEQFF
.	.	TRBV15	TRBJ2-3	TGTGCCACCAGCAGAGATCTTGGACAGACTAGCACAGATACGCAGTATTTT	CATSRDLGQTSTDTQYF
TRBD2	.	TRBV4-1	TRBJ2-5	TGCGCCAGCAGCCAAGATCGGGCGGGGGGACGCGAGACCCAGTACTTC	CASSQDRAGGRETQYF
.	few	TRBV5-4	TRBJ2-7	TGTGCCAGCAGCCGCGGCGGCTACGAGCAGTACTTC	CASSRGGYEQYF
TRBD1	.	TRBV5-4	TRBJ1-2	TGTGCCAGCAGCTTCCGGGACAGGGAGTACTATGGCTACACCTTC	CASSFRDREYYGYTF
TRBD2	.	TRBV5-6	TRBJ2-1	TGTGCCAGCAGCCAGACTAGCGGGGACCTGCCCTACAATGAGCAGTTCTTC	CASSQTSGDLPYNEQFF
.	.	TRBV13	TRBJ1-5	TGTGCCAGCAGCCAAAGGTCCGGGACGGCTAGCAATCAGCCCCAGCATTTT	CASSQRSGTASNQPQHF
.	.	TRBV29-1	TRBJ1-2	TGCAGCGCCTCGGACGGGGGGTCGAACTATGGCTACACCTTC	CSASDGGSNYGYTF
.	few	TRBV30	TRBJ1-1	TGTGCCTGGAGAGGGTCAGTGAACACTGAAGCTTTCTTT	CAWRGSVNTEAFF
.	.	TRBV4-1	TRBJ2-7	TGCGCCAGCAGCCAAGGCCCCGTTACAGGGTCCGAGCAGTACTTC	CASSQGPVTGSEQYF
.	.	TRBV11-1	TRBJ2-4	TGTGCCAGCAGCTTGCAATCGGACATTCAGTACTTC	CASSLQSDIQYF
TRBD1	.	TRBV30	TRBJ2-7	TGTGCCCTCTGCCCGGGGGACAGGCCTTACGAGCAGTACTTC	CALCPGDRPYEQYF
TRBD2	few	TRBV7-6	TRBJ2-3	TGTGCCAGCAGCTTAGTGGCGGGGGGGCGGACAGATACGCAGTATTTT	CASSLVAGGRTDTQYF
TRBD1	once	TRBV23-1	TRBJ2-7	TGCGCCAGCAGGACAGGGGACCCCTACGAGCAGTACTTC	CASRTGDPYEQYF
.	many	TRBV4-2	TRBJ2-3	TGTGCCAGCAGCCGAGGAACGGGAGATAGCGATACGCAGTATTTT	CASSRGTGDSDTQYF
TRBD2	.	TRBV7-9	TRBJ2-1	TGTGCCAGCAGCCAAGTTAGCGGGGCCTACAATGAGCAGTTCTTC	CASSQVSGAYNEQFF
.	few	TRBV7-9	TRBJ2-5	TGTGCCAGCAGCTACGGGGAGACCCAGTACTTC	CASSYGETQYF